These 15 T cell receptor beta chains originate from one sample sequenced in a study of cytomegalovirus exposure and HLA in healthy donors. With 60 Vbeta and 13 Jbeta primers, the PCR was carried out. Measured with immunoSEQ multiplex PCR; TCRdb has only the in-frame clones, and not every one. Altogether 150,000 to 200,000 clones are present, about 83% being singletons, with the ten largest covering about 2.6%. The material sequenced was PBMCs. The receptor set was obtained from a female donor in good health and CMV-seronegative.

The V gene is TRBV29-1, the J gene TRBJ2-2; 7 nucleotides align to TRBD1. The V gene's germline CDR1 is SQVTM and CDR2 ANQGSEA. The CDR3 has 14 residues. V dropped 3 bases and J dropped 5; count of bases not matched to a gene: 6. The CDR3 DNA follows: TGCAGCGTTGATCAGGACAGGCAGACCGGGGAGCTGTTTTTT. This gives the protein CSVDQDRQTGELFF.

The CDR3 DNA reads TGCGCCAGCAGCCAAGCGGGGAGGGAGCAGTACTTC. Its protein is CASSQAGREQYF. The genes are TRBV4-1 and TRBJ2-7, with D perhaps TRBD2 (6 bases). Germline CDR1 reads MGHRA; CDR2 reads YSYEKL. This CDR3 has 12 residues. V was clipped by 1 base and J by 7 bases, with 8 bases between them.

Comments on this clone: In the same sample, other DNA sequences code for this CDR3. The chain combines TRBV11-2 with TRBJ1-3, with D unresolved. Germline CDR1 reads SGHAT; CDR2 reads FQNNGV. V lost 1 base and J 2 bases, leaving 6 bases between the germline ends. The CDR3 sequence is 14 residues long. The DNA for the CDR3 is TGTGCCAGCAGCTTAGGTTCAACTGGAAACACCATATATTTT. It codes for CASSLGSTGNTIYF.

This clone has a single count. This rearrangement joins TRBV7-9 to TRBJ1-2; a weak D match, TRBD1 (5 bases). This CDR3 region has 14 residues. V was shortened by 3 bases and J by 1 base, with 9 bases between the two germline ends. Looked up from germline, CDR1 is SEHNR and CDR2 is FQNEAQ (reference sequence). This CDR3 reads CASSFRTLNYGYTF. The CDR3 DNA reads TGTGCCAGCAGCTTTAGGACACTTAACTATGGCTACACCTTC. The variable domain in full, with the rest retrieved from reference TRBV7-9 and TRBJ1-2, is DTGVSQNPRHKITKRGQNVTFRCDPISEHNRLYWYRQTLGQGPEFLTYFQNEAQLEKSRLLSDRFSAERPKGSFSTLEIQRTEQGDSAMYLCASSFRTLNYGYTFGSGTRLTVV.

The chain couples TRBV19 to TRBJ1-1; no definite D call. V lost 3 bases and J lost 1, with 6 bases in between. CDR3 size: 13 residues. Germline V gene sequence: CDR1 LNHDA, CDR2 SQIVND (reference sequence). The CDR3 DNA follows: TGTGCCAGTAGTATCCGGGGGAACACTGAAGCTTTCTTT. It yields the protein CASSIRGNTEAFF. Full variable domain (remainder filled in from reference TRBV19 and TRBJ1-1): DGGITQSPKYLFRKEGQNVTLSCEQNLNHDAMYWYRQDPGQGLRLIYYSQIVNDFQKGDIAEGYSVSREKKESFPLTVTSAQKNPTAFYLCASSIRGNTEAFFGQGTRLTVV.

The V and J genes are TRBV7-2 and TRBJ2-1; TRBD2 agrees at 10 bases. Unmatched junction bases numbered 3, after V lost 3 bases and J lost 4 bases. This CDR3 is 15 amino acids long. CDR1 is SGHTA and CDR2 is FQGNSA in the germline V gene. CDR3 residues: CASSLTSGLYNEQFF. CDR3 coding DNA: TGTGCCAGCAGCTTGACTAGCGGGTTATACAATGAGCAGTTCTTC.

The V and J genes are TRBV2 and TRBJ2-5, with TRBD2 identical over 10 bases. The CDR3 sequence is 13 residues long. The J segment lost 4 bases and the V segment lost 5 bases, leaving 1 base of the junction unmatched. Germline loops: CDR1 SNHLY, CDR2 FYNNEI. CDR3 bases: TGTGCCAGCAGTTGGACTAGCGGAGAGACCCAGTACTTC. Translation: CASSWTSGETQYF.

The chain has TRBV7-8 and TRBJ1-6, with TRBD1 matching over 8 bases. V lost 3 bases to trimming and J lost 10 bases; unmatched junction nucleotides: 8. The CDR3 sequence is 15 residues long. Per the germline V gene, CDR1 is SGHVS and CDR2 is FQNEAQ. Written as DNA, the CDR3 is TGTGCCAGCAGCTTCTCCACAGGGGGGGGATCACCCCTCCACTTT. This gives the protein CASSFSTGGGSPLHF.

The rearrangement uses TRBV11-2 and TRBJ1-1; 7 positions match TRBD1. After removal of 3 bases from V and 11 bases from J, the junction contained 9 bases not matched to a gene. The CDR3 is 13 amino acids. Germline-derived CDR1 and CDR2 are SGHAT and FQNNGV. CDR3 region: CASSFGQVEEAFF. The CDR3 region has the DNA TGTGCCAGCAGCTTCGGACAGGTCGAAGAGGCTTTCTTT.

Comments on this clone: The junction shows a germline mismatch at one end, possibly a read error. The chain has TRBV7-9 and TRBJ2-1; 9 nucleotides agree with TRBD1. CDR1 is SEHNR and CDR2 is FQNEAQ in the germline V gene (reference sequence). The CDR3 length is 16 residues. DNA for the CDR3: TGTGTCAGCAGCCCCGGCGACAGGGGGTCCTACAATGAGCAGTTCTTC. Translated, it gives CVSSPGDRGSYNEQFF.

The genes are TRBV29-1 and TRBJ2-5; tentatively, D is TRBD2 (5 bases). Germline lookup yields CDR1 SQVTM and CDR2 ANQGSEA. The CDR3 is 11 amino acids. V was cut by 4 bases and J by 5 bases, with 8 bases left in between. For the CDR3, the DNA is TGCAGCGTTGCGGGGATCGAGACCCAGTACTTC. This encodes CSVAGIETQYF. Complete variable domain (other parts from reference TRBV29-1 and TRBJ2-5): SAVISQKPSRDICQRGTSLTIQCQVDSQVTMMFWYRQQPGQSLTLIATANQGSEATYESGFVIDKFPISRPNLTFSTLTVSNMSPEDSSIYLCSVAGIETQYFGPGTRLLVL.

The genes are TRBV18 and TRBJ1-3; D remains ambiguous. Germline V CDR1 and CDR2: KGHSH, LQKENI. Trimming stripped 3 bases from V and 0 bases from J, with 15 bases between. The length of the CDR3 is 17 residues. The CDR3 protein is CASSPFGAGPSGNTIYF. The CDR3 DNA is TGTGCCAGCTCACCTTTCGGTGCAGGCCCCTCTGGAAACACCATATATTTT.

The V gene is TRBV7-9, the J gene TRBJ2-5, with TRBD2 matching 14 bases. The CDR3 consists of 18 residues. Unmatched junction bases numbered 12, after V lost 7 bases and J lost 2 bases. CDR1 and CDR2 (germline): SEHNR, FQNEAQ (reference sequence). The CDR3 sequence is CASKLPGLAGVMQETQYF. As DNA, the CDR3 is TGTGCCAGCAAGCTGCCGGGACTAGCGGGAGTGATGCAAGAGACCCAGTACTTC.

The chain uses TRBV19 and TRBJ2-3, with a weak D call TRBD2 (5 bases). Germline CDR1 is LNHDA and CDR2 is SQIVND (reference sequence). V was trimmed by 5 bases and J by 1 base, leaving 10 bases between them. This CDR3 comprises 14 residues. The CDR3 protein is CASSPQLGTDTQYF. DNA of the CDR3: TGTGCCAGTAGTCCTCAACTAGGCACAGATACGCAGTATTTT.

The chain combines TRBV7-3 with TRBJ2-3; 7 bases fit TRBD2. In germline, CDR1 is SGHTA, CDR2 FQGTGA. This CDR3 has 15 amino acids. J lost 7 bases, V lost 1 base, and 8 bases had no gene match. The CDR3 DNA sequence: TGTGCCAGCAGCTTAAGTTCTAGCGGAGCTAATACGCAGTATTTT. The encoded protein is CASSLSSSGANTQYF.